This record concerns one T cell receptor (beta chain) sequence. Antigen specificity is unknown. This entry is derived from a study of shared clonotypes between healthy human individuals. V lost 2 bases and J 5 bases, leaving 16 bases between the germline ends. Germline V gene data show CDR1 as SGHRS and CDR2 as YFSETQ. This CDR3 contains 15 residues. TCRdb keeps only in-frame clones here, not all; method: immunoSEQ multiplex PCR. The sample has roughly 320,000 clones, roughly 91% seen once; the top ten hold 15% to 20%. General study points: Investigators expected sequencing depth to affect clonotype sharing among donors.

The genes are TRBV5-1 and TRBJ1-1; tentatively, D is TRBD1 (5 bases). Sequencing was done on a sample of memory CD8+ T cells sorted from blood. The subset was: CD45RO+ cells pooled with CCR7-negative TemRA cells. This sequence was found in a man aged 18 to 30 in good health. This CDR3 is CASSLQAPGGTEAFF. The CDR3 nucleotides are TGCGCCAGCAGCTTACAGGCGCCCGGGGGAACTGAAGCTTTCTTT.